The 22 T cell receptor beta chains given below trace back to one sample, sequenced in a study of cytomegalovirus exposure and HLA in healthy donors. 13 Jbeta primers and 60 Vbeta primers were used for the PCR. Only in-frame clones appear in the TCRdb table, and some are missing; sequencing was by immunoSEQ multiplex PCR. The sample lists roughly 160,000 clones, around 75% occurring once. The sequenced material came from PBMCs. All receptors derive from a female donor in good health and CMV-seronegative.

This chain uses TRBV18 with TRBJ2-7; TRBD1 agrees at 7 bases. Germline CDR1 and CDR2: KGHSH and LQKENI. Losses at the gene ends were 6 bases for V and 2 bases for J; bases not matched to a gene: 7. This CDR3 spans 14 amino acids. The CDR3 is CASSPETGTYEQYF. CDR3 in DNA: TGTGCCAGCTCCCCGGAGACAGGGACCTACGAGCAGTACTTC.

The chain recombines TRBV18 with TRBJ1-5; the D gene is possibly TRBD1 (5 bases). Germline V gene data show CDR1 as KGHSH and CDR2 as LQKENI. This CDR3 spans 14 amino acids. Trimming took off 4 bases at V and 4 bases at J, with 11 bases between the two ends. The CDR3 protein is CASSQGSSNQPQHF. CDR3 bases: TGTGCCAGCTCACAGGGGTCAAGTAATCAGCCCCAGCATTTT.

Turning to this clone: Distinct nucleotide sequences in the sample also encode this CDR3. The chain joins TRBV7-2 to TRBJ2-1, with 12 bases matching TRBD2. Germline-derived CDR1 and CDR2 are SGHTA and FQGNSA. Trimming at V came to 6 bases and at J to 4 bases, leaving 1 base not matched to a gene. This CDR3 region has 14 residues. The CDR3 loop is CASRLAGGYNEQFF. The CDR3 DNA reads TGTGCCAGCAGGCTAGCGGGGGGGTACAATGAGCAGTTCTTC.

The rearrangement uses TRBV7-2 and TRBJ2-7, with 7 positions matching TRBD2. The CDR3 loop spans 14 amino acids. Germline trimming cut 5 bases from V and 6 bases from J; bases unmatched to any gene: 10. Germline V gives CDR1 SGHTA, CDR2 FQGNSA. The CDR3 reads CASSQGAGYGEQYF. In DNA, the CDR3 is TGTGCCAGCAGCCAAGGAGCGGGATATGGCGAGCAGTACTTC.

This chain links TRBV23-1 with TRBJ1-6, with TRBD1 matching 7 bases. TRBV23-1 counts as an open reading frame of uncertain function. The trim removed 0 bases at V and 3 bases at J, leaving 2 bases unmatched. The CDR3 consists of 16 residues. CDR3 bases: TGCGCCAGCAGTCAATCCCCAGGGGGCTATAATTCACCCCTCCACTTT. Translating it yields CASSQSPGGYNSPLHF.

This clone was detected a few times. This chain uses TRBV12-5 with TRBJ2-1, with TRBD1 matching 8 bases. This CDR3 has 15 amino acids. From germline, CDR1 is LGHNT and CDR2 FRNRAP. Trimming removed 1 base from V and 6 bases from J; junction bases left unmatched: 5. CDR3 sequence: CASGLAQDRVNEQFF. The CDR3 DNA sequence: TGTGCTAGTGGTTTGGCTCAGGACAGGGTCAATGAGCAGTTCTTC.

V and J are TRBV9 and TRBJ2-1; 7 positions match TRBD1. Germline CDR1 is SGDLS and CDR2 is YYNGEE. The CDR3 consists of 15 residues. Germline trimming cut 6 bases from V and 2 bases from J; bases unmatched to any gene: 8. The CDR3, as DNA: TGTGCCAGCAACCAACAGGGGAGCCCCTACAATGAGCAGTTCTTC. As protein: CASNQQGSPYNEQFF.

The chain uses TRBV10-3 and TRBJ2-6; TRBD1 matches 7 bases. The V gene's germline CDR1 is ENHRY and CDR2 SYGVKD. J gave up 4 bases and V 4 bases, and 10 bases lay outside the gene matches. The CDR3 spans 17 residues. The CDR3 DNA reads TGTGCCATCAGTGCGTCGTCACAGGGGACAGGGGCCAACGTCCTGACTTTC. Translated, it gives CAISASSQGTGANVLTF.

V usage is TRBV5-1 and J usage is TRBJ2-6; D unclear. The CDR3 has 16 amino acids. Between the trimmed V and J ends, which lost 2 bases and 0 bases, there was a span of 9 bases. Germline V gives CDR1 SGHRS, CDR2 YFSETQ. CDR3: CASSLPGISGANVLTF. Here the CDR3 DNA reads TGCGCCAGCAGCTTACCAGGAATCTCTGGGGCCAACGTCCTGACTTTC.

This sequence joins TRBV19 and TRBJ1-5; the D is unclear. Germline V gene lookup returns CDR1 LNHDA and CDR2 SQIVND (reference sequence). Trimming shortened V by 2 bases and J by 1 base, and 6 bases separated the two germline ends. The CDR3 runs to 14 residues. The CDR3 region has the DNA TGTGCCAGTAGTATAAGCAGGAGCAATCAGCCCCAGCATTTT. The encoded protein is CASSISRSNQPQHF.

V and J are TRBV7-2 and TRBJ2-2, with 8 bases aligning to TRBD2. The CDR3 contains 18 residues. Germline V gene lookup returns CDR1 SGHTA and CDR2 FQGNSA. V lost 1 base to trimming and J lost 4 bases; unmatched junction nucleotides: 11. CDR3 sequence: CASSLGWLAGGFTGELFF. CDR3 coding DNA: TGTGCCAGCAGCTTAGGATGGTTGGCGGGGGGATTCACCGGGGAGCTGTTTTTT.

This clone was counted a few times. The chain combines TRBV27 with TRBJ2-7; 14 bases match TRBD2. Trimming removed 5 bases from V and 5 bases from J; junction bases left unmatched: 8. The CDR3 has 16 residues. The germline V gene has CDR1 MNHEY and CDR2 SMNVEV (reference sequence). The CDR3 protein is CASSPQTSGRGNEQYF. The CDR3 DNA reads TGTGCCAGCAGTCCTCAGACTAGCGGGAGGGGAAACGAGCAGTACTTC.

The gene calls are TRBV5-1 and TRBJ2-2; tentative D call: TRBD1 (6 bases). Germline-derived CDR1 and CDR2 are SGHRS and YFSETQ. The V and J ends lost 4 bases and 2 bases respectively, with 9 bases between them. The CDR3 totals 14 residues. The CDR3 DNA sequence: TGCGCCAGCAGCCGGACAGATAACACCGGGGAGCTGTTTTTT. Translated, it gives CASSRTDNTGELFF.

V is TRBV28 and J is TRBJ1-2; 8 bases match TRBD1. The CDR3 contains 15 residues. Trimming took 4 bases from V and 1 from J; bases not matched to a gene: 5. Germline V gene sequence: CDR1 MDHEN, CDR2 SYDVKM. This chain's CDR3 is CASSSQGEGNYGYTF. CDR3 nucleotides: TGTGCCAGCAGTTCACAGGGGGAGGGTAACTATGGCTACACCTTC.

This chain joins TRBV11-2 and TRBJ2-1, with 11 nucleotides matching TRBD2. The J segment lost 6 bases and the V segment lost 1 base, leaving 11 bases of the junction unmatched. CDR1 and CDR2 from the germline V gene are SGHAT and FQNNGV. This CDR3 comprises 18 residues. CDR3 nucleotides: TGTGCCAGCAGCTTAGGGGGCGGCGGGACTAGCGGTAGCAATGAGCAGTTCTTC. Translating it yields CASSLGGGGTSGSNEQFF.

On this clone itself: Germline is not matched at one junction end, which may reflect a read error. V usage is TRBV28 and J usage is TRBJ1-5; TRBD1 agrees at 7 bases. This CDR3 spans 14 amino acids. Germline loops: CDR1 MDHEN, CDR2 SYDVKM. The CDR3, as DNA: TGTGCCAGCACCCGGGACAGAAGCAATCAACCCCAGCATTTT. Its translation is CASTRDRSNQPQHF.

The chain is built from TRBV18 and TRBJ2-7; TRBD1 agrees at 9 bases. The CDR3 spans 14 residues. Germline CDR1 is KGHSH and CDR2 is LQKENI. J lost 3 bases, V lost 3 bases, and 3 bases had no gene match. The CDR3 reads CASSPRGQGYEQYF. CDR3 in DNA: TGTGCCAGCTCACCCAGGGGACAGGGCTACGAGCAGTACTTC.

V gene TRBV4-3 combines with J gene TRBJ1-4, with 7 positions matching TRBD1. Trimming removed 0 bases from V and 0 bases from J; junction bases left unmatched: 7. Germline CDR1 LGHNA, CDR2 YSLEER. This CDR3 is 18 amino acids long. CDR3 residues: CASSQEGTAPATNEKLFF. The CDR3 DNA sequence: TGCGCCAGCAGCCAAGAAGGGACAGCTCCTGCAACTAATGAAAAACTGTTTTTT.

The rearrangement joins TRBV11-2 to TRBJ1-6; D might be TRBD1 (6 bases). Trimming stripped 1 base from V and 5 bases from J, with 9 bases between. The CDR3 is made up of 15 amino acids. Germline V gene sequence: CDR1 SGHAT, CDR2 FQNNGV. The CDR3 nucleotides read TGTGCCAGCAGCTTAGGGGGGCGTAATAATTCACCCCTCCACTTT. Translated: CASSLGGRNNSPLHF. The variable domain in full, completed from reference TRBV11-2 and TRBJ1-6, reads EAGVAQSPRYKIIEKRQSVAFWCNPISGHATLYWYQQILGQGPKLLIQFQNNGVVDDSQLPKDRFSAERLKGVDSTLKIQPAKLEDSAVYLCASSLGGRNNSPLHFGNGTRLTVT.

This sequence joins TRBV28 and TRBJ1-1; the match to TRBD1 covers 8 bases. This CDR3 is built from 14 residues. Germline V gives CDR1 MDHEN, CDR2 SYDVKM. V was clipped by 11 bases and J by 0 bases; unmatched bases: 8. This CDR3 reads CAGRTGPMNTEAFF. The CDR3 nucleotides are TGTGCCGGGAGGACAGGGCCCATGAACACTGAAGCTTTCTTT.

This clone was detected only a few times. The chain is built from TRBV7-8 and TRBJ2-7; 11 nucleotides match TRBD1. The CDR3 has 15 amino acids. The V segment lost 4 bases and the J segment 1 base; nucleotides outside the gene matches: 3. Germline V gene data show CDR1 as SGHVS and CDR2 as FQNEAQ. This CDR3 is CASSWGTGGSYEQYF. As DNA, the CDR3 is TGTGCCAGCAGCTGGGGGACAGGGGGTTCCTACGAGCAGTACTTC.

To note about this clone: One end of the junction is discordant with germline, which a read error may explain. This rearrangement joins TRBV7-7 to TRBJ2-5; the D is unclear. The CDR3 is 12 amino acids. Looked up from germline, CDR1 is SSHAT and CDR2 is FNYEAQ (reference sequence). CDR3 DNA: TGTGCTAGCAGCCGCCCGGGTGAGACCCAGTACTTC. This codes for CASSRPGETQYF.